The entry that follows covers one T cell receptor beta chain sequence. This sample is part of a study of blood T cell repertoires in COVID-19. Background on the study: Researchers got acute and convalescent COVID-19 samples from the United States, Italy and Spain. PBMCs, B-cell-depleted T cells, or T cells were the source of the cDNA or gDNA that made up the material.

As handled by the study authors: By means of reference gene primer amplification, nucleated cell counts were estimated. Assay: immunoSEQ multiplex PCR; the TCRdb copy retains only in-frame clones and omits some. The DNA gave D and trimming, while V, J and clone size come from that table. Of some 90,000 clones in the sample, roughly 78% were seen once. J lost 4 bases, V lost 7 bases, and 13 bases had no gene match. Germline V gene sequence: CDR1 MNHEY, CDR2 SVGAGI. The CDR3 runs to 15 residues. The source of this sequence is a woman aged 70-85 years with acute or convalescent COVID-19. Sequencing was performed on peripheral blood. V is TRBV6-5 and J is TRBJ2-7, with 7 bases identical to TRBD1. CDR3 amino acids: CASILRDSLSYEQYF. The CDR3, as DNA: TGTGCCAGCATCCTCCGGGACAGTTTATCGTACGAGCAGTACTTC.